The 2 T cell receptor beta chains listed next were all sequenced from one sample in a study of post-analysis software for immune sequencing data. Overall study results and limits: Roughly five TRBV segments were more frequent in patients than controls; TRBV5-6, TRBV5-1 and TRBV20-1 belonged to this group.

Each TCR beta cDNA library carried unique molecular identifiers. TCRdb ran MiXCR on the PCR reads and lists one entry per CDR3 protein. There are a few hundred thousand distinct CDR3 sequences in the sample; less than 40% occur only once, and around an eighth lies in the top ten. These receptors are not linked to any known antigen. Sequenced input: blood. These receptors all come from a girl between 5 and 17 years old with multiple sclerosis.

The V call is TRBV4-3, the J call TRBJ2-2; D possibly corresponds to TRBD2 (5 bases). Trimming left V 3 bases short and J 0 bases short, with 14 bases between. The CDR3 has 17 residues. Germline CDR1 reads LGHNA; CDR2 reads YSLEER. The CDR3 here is CASSHESGYANTGELFF. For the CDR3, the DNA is TGCGCCAGCAGCCACGAGAGCGGTTACGCGAACACCGGGGAGCTGTTTTTT.

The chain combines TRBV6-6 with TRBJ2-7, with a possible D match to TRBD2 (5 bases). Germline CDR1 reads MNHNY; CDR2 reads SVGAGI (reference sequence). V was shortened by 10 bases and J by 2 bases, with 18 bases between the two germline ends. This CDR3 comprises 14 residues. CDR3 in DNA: TGTGCCACTCAAAGCGGAGACGACACCTACGAGCAGTACTTC. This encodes CATQSGDDTYEQYF.